This T cell receptor (beta chain) emerged from a study of blood T cell repertoires in COVID-19. Study overall: Material from acute and convalescent COVID-19 was sourced from the United States, Italy and Spain. Sources were T cells, B-cell-depleted T cells, or PBMCs; the material itself was cDNA or gDNA.

Methods used by the authors: Using reference gene primer amplification, nucleated cell counts were estimated. Clones were read by immunoSEQ multiplex PCR, and TCRdb kept only the in-frame ones, dropping some. The V and J calls and clone size were taken over from that table, and D and trimming were inferred from the DNA. The sample comprises approximately 200,000 clones, 75% to 90% of which are singletons, and around 1.1% rests with the top ten. The germline CDR1 and CDR2 sequences are LNHDA and SQIVND (reference sequence). Between the trimmed V and J ends, which lost 6 bases and 7 bases, there was a span of 16 bases. This CDR3 spans 14 amino acids.

The sequencing input was peripheral blood. This sequence was found in a man younger than 40 with acute or convalescent COVID-19. The chain uses TRBV19 and TRBJ1-5; possibly TRBD1 for D (6 bases). CDR3: CASSFQGIGQPQHF. Here the CDR3 DNA reads TGTGCCAGTAGCTTTCAGGGGATCGGCCAGCCCCAGCATTTT.